What follows are 32 T cell receptor beta chains derived from one specimen sequenced in a study of early T cells in non-severe SARS-CoV-2 infection. TCRdb re-analysed the 5' RACE reads in MiXCR, keeping a single row per CDR3 protein. The table includes roughly 51,000 distinct CDR3 sequences, approximately 9.8% detected once. Sequenced sample: whole blood. The receptors stem from an adult who was a healthcare worker with PCR-confirmed SARS-CoV-2 infection or an uninfected control (not recorded which).

V usage is TRBV29-1 and J usage is TRBJ2-6; D gene uncertain. Germline CDR1 reads SQVTM; CDR2 reads ANQGSEA. The CDR3 runs to 13 residues. Trimming shortened V by 4 bases and J by 2 bases, and 6 bases separated the two germline ends. The CDR3 reads CSVATAGANVLTF. The CDR3 DNA reads as TGCAGCGTTGCGACTGCTGGGGCCAACGTCCTGACTTTC. The full variable domain, rest sourced from reference TRBV29-1 and TRBJ2-6, is SAVISQKPSRDICQRGTSLTIQCQVDSQVTMMFWYRQQPGQSLTLIATANQGSEATYESGFVIDKFPISRPNLTFSTLTVSNMSPEDSSIYLCSVATAGANVLTFGAGSRLTVL.

The sample holds many counts of this clonotype. CDR3 DNA sequence: TGTGCCAGCAGTCTCGGGGACAGAGATACGCAGTATTTT. This encodes CASSLGDRDTQYF. The gene calls are TRBV12-3 or TRBV12-4 and TRBJ2-3; 7 positions match TRBD1. CDR3 length equals 13 residues. V lost 5 bases to trimming and J lost 5 bases; unmatched junction nucleotides: 4.

This clonotype was recorded at least ten times. V gene TRBV7-8 combines with J gene TRBJ1-6; D gene unclear. The V gene lost 8 bases and the J gene lost 0 bases, with 14 bases spanning the gap. The CDR3 covers 16 residues. The germline CDR1 and CDR2 sequences are SGHVS and FQNEAQ. CDR3 nucleotides: TGTGCCAGCTTTGTCTCGTCTAGCTCCTATAATTCACCCCTCCACTTT. This translates into CASFVSSSSYNSPLHF.

This clonotype was counted ten times or more. The J gene is TRBJ2-7, the V gene TRBV28; 7 positions agree with TRBD2. Germline loops: CDR1 MDHEN, CDR2 SYDVKM. This CDR3 is built from 14 residues. V shed 2 bases, J shed 2 bases, and the junction held 3 bases outside the gene matches. This CDR3 is CASSLLGGAYEQYF. CDR3 coding DNA: TGTGCCAGCAGTTTACTGGGGGGGGCCTACGAGCAGTACTTC.

This clonotype occurred a few times. CDR3 sequence reads: CASSSPPRGAYNEQFF. The CDR3, as DNA: TGTGCCAGCAGCTCCCCTCCCAGGGGCGCTTACAATGAGCAGTTCTTC. The V and J genes are TRBV11-2 and TRBJ2-1; D perhaps matches TRBD1 (6 bases). The germline CDR1 and CDR2 sequences are SGHAT and FQNNGV. This CDR3 contains 16 residues. V was pared by 4 bases and J by 4 bases, with 17 bases between.

This clonotype was recorded at least ten times. The chain links TRBV30 to TRBJ2-1; TRBD2 agrees at 14 bases. The length of the CDR3 is 15 residues. The germline gives CDR1 GTSNPN, CDR2 SVGIG (reference sequence). The V and J ends lost 4 bases and 9 bases, in that order; junction bases with no gene match: 8. The CDR3 nucleotides are TGTGCCTGGATTAGACTAGCGGGAGGGCCGAGTGAGCAGTTCTTC. Translating gives CAWIRLAGGPSEQFF.

This clonotype was counted many times. This sequence joins TRBV12-3 or TRBV12-4 and TRBJ2-1; TRBD2 matches at 9 bases. Losses at the gene ends were 4 bases for V and 0 bases for J; bases not matched to a gene: 4. The CDR3 sequence is 16 residues long. This chain's CDR3 is CASSSTSGLSYNEQFF. DNA for the CDR3: TGTGCCAGCAGTTCGACTAGCGGACTCTCCTACAATGAGCAGTTCTTC.

The chain links TRBV29-1 to TRBJ2-7, with TRBD1 matching 7 bases. Per germline, CDR1 SQVTM and CDR2 ANQGSEA. The CDR3 loop spans 12 amino acids. V was pared by 3 bases and J by 2 bases, with 1 base of the junction left unmatched. CDR3 coding DNA: TGCAGCGTTGAGGACAGGCCCTACGAGCAGTACTTC. Translated: CSVEDRPYEQYF.

This clonotype was seen only a few times. The rearrangement uses TRBV29-1 and TRBJ2-3, with 10 bases lining up with TRBD2. Germline CDR1 is SQVTM and CDR2 is ANQGSEA. The CDR3 consists of 14 residues. With V trimmed by 4 bases and J by 1 base, 2 bases remained unmatched. The CDR3 region is CSVATSGRTDTQYF. The CDR3 nucleotides are TGCAGCGTTGCGACTAGCGGGCGCACAGATACGCAGTATTTT.

The chain joins TRBV10-3 to TRBJ2-1, with unresolved D. The V end lost 6 bases, the J end lost 8 bases, and 8 bases lay between the germline ends. Germline-derived CDR1 and CDR2 are ENHRY and SYGVKD. The CDR3 runs to 11 residues. This CDR3 reads CAISPAHEQFF. Written as DNA, the CDR3 is TGTGCCATCAGCCCTGCCCATGAGCAGTTCTTC.

At least ten counts were recorded for this clonotype. Germline is not matched at one junction end, which may reflect a read error. CDR3 loop: CASGYGYLNEQFF. The CDR3 DNA follows: TGTGCCAGCGGTTACGGTTATCTGAATGAGCAGTTCTTC. The V gene is TRBV6-6, the J gene TRBJ2-1; D unclear. The germline V gene has CDR1 MNHNY and CDR2 SVGAGI (reference sequence). This CDR3 has 13 amino acids.

This clonotype was counted ten times or more. The chain joins TRBV28 to TRBJ1-5, with D maybe TRBD1 (6 bases). This CDR3 has 18 amino acids. V was shortened by 1 base and J by 4 bases, with 20 bases between the two germline ends. Germline CDR1 is MDHEN and CDR2 is SYDVKM. The CDR3 coding sequence is TGTGCCAGCAGTTTATTAAGTTGGGACAAAAACAAAAATCAGCCCCAGCATTTT. Translation: CASSLLSWDKNKNQPQHF. Using reference TRBV28 and TRBJ1-5 for the parts outside the CDR3, the full variable domain is DVKVTQSSRYLVKRTGEKVFLECVQDMDHENMFWYRQDPGLGLRLIYFSYDVKMKEKGDIPEGYSVSREKKERFSLILESASTNQTSMYLCASSLLSWDKNKNQPQHFGDGTRLSIL.

This clonotype occurred many times. V gene TRBV12-3 or TRBV12-4 combines with J gene TRBJ1-1; a weak D match, TRBD1 (5 bases). V gave up 3 bases and J gave up 1 base, with 12 bases separating them. The CDR3 is made up of 15 amino acids. The DNA of the CDR3 is TGTGCCAGCAGTTTTTCAGGGCAGGGGAACACTGAAGCTTTCTTT. It codes for CASSFSGQGNTEAFF.

This chain uses TRBV12-3 or TRBV12-4 with TRBJ2-2, with 12 positions matching TRBD2. The CDR3 extends over 17 amino acids. The J segment lost 2 bases and the V segment lost 0 bases, leaving 1 base of the junction unmatched. The CDR3 sequence is CASSLATSGSNTGELFF. The CDR3 DNA sequence: TGTGCCAGCAGTTTAGCGACTAGCGGGAGTAACACCGGGGAGCTGTTTTTT.

This clonotype was detected only a few times. The chain uses TRBV5-4 and TRBJ2-2, with TRBD2 identical over 9 bases. V trimming: 4 bases; J trimming: 4 bases; junction bases outside the gene matches: 5. The germline CDR1 and CDR2 sequences are SGHNT and YYREEE (reference sequence). The CDR3 contains 15 residues. DNA of the CDR3: TGTGCCAGCAGCGGCGGCGGGAGGGTCACCGGGGAGCTGTTTTTT. This encodes CASSGGGRVTGELFF.

The CDR3 reads CASTPRRVTDTQYF. The CDR3 region has the DNA TGTGCCAGCACCCCCCGGCGGGTTACAGATACGCAGTATTTT. The rearrangement links TRBV28 to TRBJ2-3, with D possibly being TRBD2 (5 bases). Trimming shortened V by 7 bases and J by 3 bases, and 14 bases separated the two germline ends. The germline V gene has CDR1 MDHEN and CDR2 SYDVKM. The CDR3 covers 14 residues.

The CDR3 coding sequence is TGCAGTGCTAGAGTGCTAGGGACTAGCACAGATACGCAGTATTTT. Its protein is CSARVLGTSTDTQYF. This chain joins TRBV20-1 and TRBJ2-3; tentative D call: TRBD2 (6 bases). The V gene lost 1 base and the J gene lost 0 bases, with 11 bases spanning the gap. The germline gives CDR1 DFQATT, CDR2 SNEGSKA (reference sequence). The CDR3 has 15 amino acids.

This clonotype showed up just a few times. The chain employs TRBV29-1 and TRBJ2-7, with D possibly called TRBD1 or TRBD2 (6 bases each). The CDR3 consists of 14 residues. Between the trimmed V and J ends, which lost 5 bases and 0 bases, there was a span of 14 bases. Germline V gives CDR1 SQVTM, CDR2 ANQGSEA. CDR3 bases: TGCAGCGTTATAAGAGAGGGGGGCTCCTACGAGCAGTACTTC. This gives the protein CSVIREGGSYEQYF.

This clonotype was recorded many times. The V and J genes are TRBV4-1 and TRBJ2-7; no clear D gene. Germline CDR1 reads MGHRA; CDR2 reads YSYEKL. CDR3 length: 14 residues. Trimming removed 4 bases at V and 3 bases at J, with 13 bases between. CDR3 in amino acids: CASSLTRLSYEQYF. The DNA of the CDR3 is TGCGCCAGCAGCCTTACCCGACTGAGCTACGAGCAGTACTTC.

This clonotype has only a few counts. The V call is TRBV20-1, the J call TRBJ1-5; D remains unclear. Trimming removed 3 bases from V and 0 bases from J, with 6 bases in between. The CDR3 has 13 amino acids. The V gene's germline CDR1 is DFQATT and CDR2 SNEGSKA (reference sequence). The CDR3 nucleotides read TGCAGTGCTAGCGGGTATAGCAATCAGCCCCAGCATTTT. Translation: CSASGYSNQPQHF.

The rearrangement joins TRBV28 to TRBJ2-3; D is possibly TRBD2 (5 bases). The CDR3 spans 13 residues. Germline CDR1 and CDR2: MDHEN and SYDVKM. Trimming removed 6 bases from V and 6 bases from J, with 13 bases in between. CDR3 sequence reads: CASRALPGDTQYF. CDR3 coding DNA: TGTGCCAGCAGGGCGCTGCCGGGGGATACGCAGTATTTT. Based on the CDR3 plus reference TRBV28 and TRBJ2-3, the full variable domain is DVKVTQSSRYLVKRTGEKVFLECVQDMDHENMFWYRQDPGLGLRLIYFSYDVKMKEKGDIPEGYSVSREKKERFSLILESASTNQTSMYLCASRALPGDTQYFGPGTRLTVL.

Many counts were recorded for this clonotype. V usage is TRBV18 and J usage is TRBJ2-1, with 11 bases identical to TRBD2. The CDR3 has 17 amino acids. V lost 3 bases, J lost 3 bases, and 7 bases stayed unmatched. Germline values: CDR1 KGHSH, CDR2 LQKENI. CDR3 nucleotides: TGTGCCAGCTCACCTCTCGGGACTAGCGGATACTACAATGAGCAGTTCTTC. Translating it yields CASSPLGTSGYYNEQFF.

The chain is built from TRBV24-1 and TRBJ2-6; D remains ambiguous. This CDR3 has 17 residues. The V end lost 2 bases, the J end lost 0 bases, and 10 bases lay between the germline ends. Looked up from germline, CDR1 is KGHDR and CDR2 is SFDVKD. CDR3 sequence reads: CATSDSPQSSGANVLTF. CDR3 DNA sequence: TGTGCCACCAGTGATTCACCGCAGAGCTCTGGGGCCAACGTCCTGACTTTC.

This clonotype was picked up many times. V and J are TRBV15 and TRBJ2-3; D is perhaps TRBD1 or TRBD2 (5 bases each). The CDR3 sequence is 17 residues long. The germline V and J ends were trimmed by 3 bases and 2 bases, with 18 bases remaining between them. Germline-derived CDR1 and CDR2 are LNHNV and YYDKDF (reference sequence). Here the CDR3 reads CATSSDLRDGYTDTQYF. The CDR3 DNA is TGTGCCACCAGCAGCGACCTCCGGGACGGTTACACAGATACGCAGTATTTT. Full variable domain (rest looked up from reference TRBV15 and TRBJ2-3): DAMVIQNPRYQVTQFGKPVTLSCSQTLNHNVMYWYQQKSSQAPKLLFHYYDKDFNNEADTPDNFQSRRPNTSFCFLDIRSPGLGDTAMYLCATSSDLRDGYTDTQYFGPGTRLTVL.

This clonotype was detected ten times or more. The J gene is TRBJ2-1, the V gene TRBV2; 8 bases are a match to TRBD1. Germline values: CDR1 SNHLY, CDR2 FYNNEI. The CDR3 totals 15 residues. Trimming took 5 bases from V and 8 from J; bases not matched to a gene: 11. The CDR3 here is CASSLTGGPRDEQFF. The CDR3 nucleotides are TGTGCCAGCAGTCTCACAGGGGGACCTAGGGATGAGCAGTTCTTC.

This clonotype was seen at least ten times. The rearrangement uses TRBV7-6 and TRBJ2-1; 12 nucleotides line up with TRBD2. V dropped 1 base and J dropped 8; count of bases not matched to a gene: 6. The germline V gene encodes CDR1 SGHVS and CDR2 FNYEAQ. The CDR3 covers 16 residues. CDR3 amino acids: CASSLDGLAGGDEQFF. The CDR3 DNA sequence: TGTGCCAGCAGCTTAGATGGCCTAGCGGGAGGGGATGAGCAGTTCTTC.

This clonotype was recorded many times. The chain carries TRBV9 and TRBJ2-5; D is unresolved. Trimming removed 0 bases at V and 5 bases at J, with 11 bases between. This CDR3 comprises 14 residues. CDR1 and CDR2 from the germline V gene are SGDLS and YYNGEE. In DNA form, the CDR3 reads TGTGCCAGCAGCGTAGCTGGCAGGCCGGAGACCCAGTACTTC. Its translation is CASSVAGRPETQYF.

Note on this clonotype: This may come from a read error, since a much larger clone is one base off. V is TRBV29-1 and J is TRBJ1-1; D unclear. This CDR3 comprises 10 residues. Germline V lookup: CDR1 SQVTM, CDR2 ANQGSEA. V was trimmed by 6 bases and J by 4 bases, leaving 6 bases between them. In DNA, the CDR3 is TGCAGCGTCCAGGTCACTGAAGCTTTCTTT. Amino acids: CSVQVTEAFF.

In its sample, this clonotype was seen a few times. The rearrangement links TRBV5-6 to TRBJ2-7, with D hard to call. CDR3 length equals 13 residues. CDR1 and CDR2 (germline): SGHDT, YYEEEE. The V and J ends lost 1 base and 1 base respectively, with 6 bases between them. The CDR3 is CASSLTISYEQYF. As DNA, the CDR3 is TGTGCCAGCAGCTTGACTATTTCCTACGAGCAGTACTTC.

This clonotype has at least ten counts. The V gene is TRBV7-9, the J gene TRBJ2-3, with 9 bases aligning to TRBD2. CDR1 and CDR2 from the germline V gene are SEHNR and FQNEAQ (reference sequence). J lost 2 bases, V lost 1 base, and 1 base had no gene match. This CDR3 contains 15 residues. CDR3 amino acids: CASSLVAGDTDTQYF. As DNA, the CDR3 is TGTGCCAGCAGCTTAGTAGCGGGAGACACAGATACGCAGTATTTT.

The table lists this clonotype with many counts. Written as DNA, the CDR3 is TGTGCCAGCAGTCGGACTAGAGGGCTCTACGAGCAGTACTTC. Protein: CASSRTRGLYEQYF. V gene TRBV3-1 combines with J gene TRBJ2-7, with TRBD2 matching over 7 bases. Germline CDR1 and CDR2: LGHDT and YNNKEL (reference sequence). The V gene end was trimmed by 6 bases and the J gene end by 3 bases; junction bases not matched to a gene: 8. The CDR3 contains 14 residues.

This clonotype was recorded many times. V gene TRBV5-1 combines with J gene TRBJ2-3; no clear D gene. V lost 4 bases, J lost 4 bases, and 13 bases lay in between. This CDR3 has 14 amino acids. Per the germline V gene, CDR1 is SGHRS and CDR2 is YFSETQ. The CDR3 region has the DNA TGCGCCAGCAGCATGAGTGATTGGTCAGATACGCAGTATTTT. Amino acids: CASSMSDWSDTQYF.